This T cell receptor (beta chain) came from a study of control samples from healthy donors and cancer patients. CDR3 length equals 14 residues. The V and J ends lost 9 bases and 0 bases respectively, with 13 bases between them. CDR1 is LNHDA and CDR2 is SQIVND in the germline V gene (reference sequence). Produced via immunoSEQ multiplex PCR; TCRdb's table is partial and in-frame only. The data show approximately 170,000 clones, with approximately 92% seen just once and roughly 4.3% held by the top ten. The J gene is TRBJ2-3, the V gene TRBV19; D remains ambiguous. The clonotype comes from a woman between 55 and 75 years old in good health. The material sequenced was blood. CDR3 in amino acids: CASRQSTSTDTQYF. CDR3 coding DNA: TGTGCCAGCCGACAAAGCACTAGCACAGATACGCAGTATTTT.